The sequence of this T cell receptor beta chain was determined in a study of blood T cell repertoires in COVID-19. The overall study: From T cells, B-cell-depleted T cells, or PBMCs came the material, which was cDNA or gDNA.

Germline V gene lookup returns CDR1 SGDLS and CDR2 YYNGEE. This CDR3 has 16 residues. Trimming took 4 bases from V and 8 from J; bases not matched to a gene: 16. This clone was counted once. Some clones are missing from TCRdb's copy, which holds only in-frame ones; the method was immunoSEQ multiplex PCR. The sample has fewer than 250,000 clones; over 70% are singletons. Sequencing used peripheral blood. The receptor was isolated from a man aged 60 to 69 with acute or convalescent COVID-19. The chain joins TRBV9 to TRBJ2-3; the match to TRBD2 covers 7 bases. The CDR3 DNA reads TGTGCCAGCAGCAACCAAAGGAGACTAGCCGGCGGTACGCAGTATTTT. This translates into CASSNQRRLAGGTQYF.